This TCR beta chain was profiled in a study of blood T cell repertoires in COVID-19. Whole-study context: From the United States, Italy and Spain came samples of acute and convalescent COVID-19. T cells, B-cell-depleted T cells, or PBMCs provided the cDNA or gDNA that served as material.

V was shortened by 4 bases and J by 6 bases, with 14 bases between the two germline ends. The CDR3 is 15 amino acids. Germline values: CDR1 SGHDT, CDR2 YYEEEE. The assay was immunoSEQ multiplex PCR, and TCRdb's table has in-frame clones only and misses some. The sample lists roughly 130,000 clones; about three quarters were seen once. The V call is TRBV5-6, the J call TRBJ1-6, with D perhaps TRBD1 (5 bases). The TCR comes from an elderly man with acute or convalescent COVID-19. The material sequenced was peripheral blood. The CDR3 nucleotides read TGTGCCAGCAGCCTAGGGGTAGGGGTTAATTCACCCCTCCACTTT. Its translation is CASSLGVGVNSPLHF.